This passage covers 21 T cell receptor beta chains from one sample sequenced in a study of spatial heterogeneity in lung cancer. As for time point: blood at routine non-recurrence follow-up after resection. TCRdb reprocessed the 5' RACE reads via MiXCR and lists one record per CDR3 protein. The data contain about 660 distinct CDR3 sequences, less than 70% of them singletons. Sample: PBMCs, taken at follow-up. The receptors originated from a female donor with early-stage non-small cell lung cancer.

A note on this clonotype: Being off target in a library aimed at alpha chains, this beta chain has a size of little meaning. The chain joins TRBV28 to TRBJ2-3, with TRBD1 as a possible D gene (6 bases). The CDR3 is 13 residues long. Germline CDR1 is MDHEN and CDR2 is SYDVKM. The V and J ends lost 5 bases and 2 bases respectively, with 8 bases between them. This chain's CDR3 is CASSQGYTDTQYF. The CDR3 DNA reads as TGTGCCAGCAGTCAGGGGTACACAGATACGCAGTATTTT.

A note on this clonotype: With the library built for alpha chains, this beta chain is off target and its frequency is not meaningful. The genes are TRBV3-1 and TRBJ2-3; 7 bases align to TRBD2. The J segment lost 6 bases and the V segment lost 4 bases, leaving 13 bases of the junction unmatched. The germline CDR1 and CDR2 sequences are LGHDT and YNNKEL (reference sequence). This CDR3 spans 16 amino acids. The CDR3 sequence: CASSPKGLPQPDTQYF. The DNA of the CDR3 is TGTGCCAGCAGCCCAAAGGGACTACCCCAACCCGATACGCAGTATTTT.

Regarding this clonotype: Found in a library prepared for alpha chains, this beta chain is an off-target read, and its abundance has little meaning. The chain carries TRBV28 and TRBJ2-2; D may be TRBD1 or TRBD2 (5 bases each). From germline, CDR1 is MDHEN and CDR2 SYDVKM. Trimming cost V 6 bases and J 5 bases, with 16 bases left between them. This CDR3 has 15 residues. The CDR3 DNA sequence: TGTGCCAGCAGCCTACCCGGGACGGGTACCGGGGAGCTGTTTTTT. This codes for CASSLPGTGTGELFF. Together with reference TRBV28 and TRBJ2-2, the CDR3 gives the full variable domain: DVKVTQSSRYLVKRTGEKVFLECVQDMDHENMFWYRQDPGLGLRLIYFSYDVKMKEKGDIPEGYSVSREKKERFSLILESASTNQTSMYLCASSLPGTGTGELFFGEGSRLTVL.

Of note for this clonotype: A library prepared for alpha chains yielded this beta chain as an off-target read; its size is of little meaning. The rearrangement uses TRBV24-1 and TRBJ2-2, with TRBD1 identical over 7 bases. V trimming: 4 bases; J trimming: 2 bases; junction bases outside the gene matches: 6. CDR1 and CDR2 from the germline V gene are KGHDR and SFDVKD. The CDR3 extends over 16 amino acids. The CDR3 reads CATSDPGGSNTGELFF. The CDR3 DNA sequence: TGTGCCACCAGTGACCCAGGGGGTTCTAACACCGGGGAGCTGTTTTTT.

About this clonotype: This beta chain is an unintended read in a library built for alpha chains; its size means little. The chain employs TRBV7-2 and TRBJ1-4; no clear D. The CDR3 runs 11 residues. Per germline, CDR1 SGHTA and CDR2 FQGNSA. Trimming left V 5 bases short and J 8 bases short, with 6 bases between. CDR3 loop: CASSREEKLFF. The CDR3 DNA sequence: TGTGCCAGCAGCCGGGAGGAAAAACTGTTTTTT.

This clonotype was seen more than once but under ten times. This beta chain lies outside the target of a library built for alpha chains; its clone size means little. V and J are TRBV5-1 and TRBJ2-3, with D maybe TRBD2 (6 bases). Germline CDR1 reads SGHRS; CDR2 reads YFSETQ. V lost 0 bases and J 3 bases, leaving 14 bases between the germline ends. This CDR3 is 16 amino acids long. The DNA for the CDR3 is TGCGCCAGCAGCTTGGTCGGGGGAGATACGACAGATACGCAGTATTTT. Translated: CASSLVGGDTTDTQYF.

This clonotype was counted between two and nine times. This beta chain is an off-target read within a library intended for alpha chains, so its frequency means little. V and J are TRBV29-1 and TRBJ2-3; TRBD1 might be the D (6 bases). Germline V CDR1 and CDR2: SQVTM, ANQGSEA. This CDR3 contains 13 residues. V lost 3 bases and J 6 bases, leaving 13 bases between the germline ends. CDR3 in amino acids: CSVDARGTDTQYF. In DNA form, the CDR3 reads TGCAGCGTTGATGCCAGGGGTACGGATACGCAGTATTTT.

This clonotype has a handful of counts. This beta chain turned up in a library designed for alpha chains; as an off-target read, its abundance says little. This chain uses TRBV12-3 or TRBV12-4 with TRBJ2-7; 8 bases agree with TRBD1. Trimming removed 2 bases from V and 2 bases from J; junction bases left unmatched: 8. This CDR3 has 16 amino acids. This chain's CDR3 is CASSLRGDRLTYEQYF. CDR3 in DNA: TGTGCCAGCAGTTTAAGGGGGGACAGGCTGACCTACGAGCAGTACTTC.

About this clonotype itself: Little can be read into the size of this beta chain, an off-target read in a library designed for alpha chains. The DNA for the CDR3 is TGTGCCATCGCTTCCACGGGGTCGAACACCGGGGAGCTGTTTTTT. It translates to CAIASTGSNTGELFF. This chain joins TRBV19 and TRBJ2-2; D might be TRBD2 (5 bases). The germline CDR1 and CDR2 sequences are LNHDA and SQIVND (reference sequence). The length of the CDR3 is 15 residues. Trimming cost V 10 bases and J 0 bases, with 15 bases left between them.

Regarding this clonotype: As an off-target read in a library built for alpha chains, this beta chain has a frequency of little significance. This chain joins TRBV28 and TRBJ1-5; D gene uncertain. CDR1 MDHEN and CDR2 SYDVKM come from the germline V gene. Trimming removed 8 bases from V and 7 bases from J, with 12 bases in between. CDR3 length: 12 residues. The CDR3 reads CASVVGSQPQHF. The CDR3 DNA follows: TGTGCCAGCGTTGTGGGGAGCCAGCCCCAGCATTTT.

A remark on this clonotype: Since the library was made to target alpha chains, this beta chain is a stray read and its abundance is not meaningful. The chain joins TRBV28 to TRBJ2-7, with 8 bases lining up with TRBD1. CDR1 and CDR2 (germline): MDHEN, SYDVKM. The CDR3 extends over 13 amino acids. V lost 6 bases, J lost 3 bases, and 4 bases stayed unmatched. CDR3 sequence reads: CASSPGQGYEQYF. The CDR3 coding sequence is TGTGCCAGCAGCCCCGGACAGGGCTACGAGCAGTACTTC.

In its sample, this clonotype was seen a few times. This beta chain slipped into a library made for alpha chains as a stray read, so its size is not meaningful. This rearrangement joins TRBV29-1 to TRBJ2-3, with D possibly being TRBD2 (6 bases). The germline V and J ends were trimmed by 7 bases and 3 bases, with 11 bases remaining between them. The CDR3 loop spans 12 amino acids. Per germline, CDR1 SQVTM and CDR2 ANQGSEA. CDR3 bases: TGCAGCGCGGGACTGGGGACAGATACGCAGTATTTT. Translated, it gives CSAGLGTDTQYF.

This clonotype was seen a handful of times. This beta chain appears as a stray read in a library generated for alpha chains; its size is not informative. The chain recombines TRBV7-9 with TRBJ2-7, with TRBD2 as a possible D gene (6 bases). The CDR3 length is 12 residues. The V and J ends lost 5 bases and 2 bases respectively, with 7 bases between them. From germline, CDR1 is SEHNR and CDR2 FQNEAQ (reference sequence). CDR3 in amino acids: CASSPGAYEQYF. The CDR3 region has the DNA TGTGCCAGCAGCCCGGGAGCCTACGAGCAGTACTTC.

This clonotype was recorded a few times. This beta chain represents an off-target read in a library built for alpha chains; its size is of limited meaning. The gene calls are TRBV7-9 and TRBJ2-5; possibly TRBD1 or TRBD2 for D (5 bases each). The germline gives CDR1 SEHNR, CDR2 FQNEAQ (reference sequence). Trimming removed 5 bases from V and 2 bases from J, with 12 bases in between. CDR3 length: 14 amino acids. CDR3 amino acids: CASSHRDGQETQYF. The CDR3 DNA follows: TGTGCCAGCAGCCACCGGGACGGACAAGAGACCCAGTACTTC.

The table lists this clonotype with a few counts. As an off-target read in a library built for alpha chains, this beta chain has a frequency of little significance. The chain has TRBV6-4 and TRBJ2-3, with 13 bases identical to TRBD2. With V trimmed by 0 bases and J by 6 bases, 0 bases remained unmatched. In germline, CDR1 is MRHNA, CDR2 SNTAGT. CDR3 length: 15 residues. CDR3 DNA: TGTGCCAGCAGTGACTCGACTAGCGGGGGGGATACGCAGTATTTT. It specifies CASSDSTSGGDTQYF.

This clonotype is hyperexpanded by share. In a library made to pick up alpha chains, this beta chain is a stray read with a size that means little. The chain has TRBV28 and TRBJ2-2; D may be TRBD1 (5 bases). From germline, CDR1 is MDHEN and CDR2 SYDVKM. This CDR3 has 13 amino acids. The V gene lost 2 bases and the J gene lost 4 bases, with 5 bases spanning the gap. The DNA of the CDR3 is TGTGCCAGCAGTTTAAGGGGCACCGGGGAGCTGTTTTTT. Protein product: CASSLRGTGELFF.

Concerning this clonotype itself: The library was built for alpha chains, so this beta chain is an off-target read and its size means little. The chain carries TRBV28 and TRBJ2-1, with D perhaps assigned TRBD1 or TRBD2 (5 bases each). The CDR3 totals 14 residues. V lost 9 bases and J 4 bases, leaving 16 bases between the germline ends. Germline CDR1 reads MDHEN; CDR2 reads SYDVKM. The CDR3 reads CASTPGGAYNEQFF. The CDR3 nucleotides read TGTGCCAGTACCCCTGGGGGAGCATACAATGAGCAGTTCTTC. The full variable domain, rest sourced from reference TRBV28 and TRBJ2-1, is DVKVTQSSRYLVKRTGEKVFLECVQDMDHENMFWYRQDPGLGLRLIYFSYDVKMKEKGDIPEGYSVSREKKERFSLILESASTNQTSMYLCASTPGGAYNEQFFGPGTRLTVL.

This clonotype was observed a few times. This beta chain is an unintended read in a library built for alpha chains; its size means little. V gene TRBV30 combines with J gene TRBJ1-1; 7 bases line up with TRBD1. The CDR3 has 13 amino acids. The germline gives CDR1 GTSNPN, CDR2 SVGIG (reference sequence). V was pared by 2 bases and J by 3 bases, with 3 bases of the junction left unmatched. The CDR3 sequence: CAWSTQGDTEAFF. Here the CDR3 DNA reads TGTGCCTGGAGTACGCAGGGGGACACTGAAGCTTTCTTT.

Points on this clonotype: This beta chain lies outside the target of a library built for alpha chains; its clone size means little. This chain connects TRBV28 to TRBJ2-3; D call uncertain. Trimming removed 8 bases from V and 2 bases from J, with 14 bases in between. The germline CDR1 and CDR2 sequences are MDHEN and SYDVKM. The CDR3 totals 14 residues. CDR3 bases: TGTGCCAGCGGGTTCCCCACCTACACAGATACGCAGTATTTT. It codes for CASGFPTYTDTQYF.

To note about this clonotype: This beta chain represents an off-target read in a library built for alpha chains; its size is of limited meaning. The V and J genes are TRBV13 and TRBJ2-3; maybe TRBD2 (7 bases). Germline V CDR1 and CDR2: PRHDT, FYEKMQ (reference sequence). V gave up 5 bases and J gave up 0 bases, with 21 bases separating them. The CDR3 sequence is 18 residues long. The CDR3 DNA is TGTGCCAGCAGCCCTCCGGCGGGGGCGCAGCCAAGCACAGATACGCAGTATTTT. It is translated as CASSPPAGAQPSTDTQYF.

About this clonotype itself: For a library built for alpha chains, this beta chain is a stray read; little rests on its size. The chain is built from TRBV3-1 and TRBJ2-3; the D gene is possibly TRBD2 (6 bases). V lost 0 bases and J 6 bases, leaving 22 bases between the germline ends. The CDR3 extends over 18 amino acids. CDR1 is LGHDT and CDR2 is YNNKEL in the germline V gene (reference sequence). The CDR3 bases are TGTGCCAGCAGCCAAGATCGACGGTCAGAAGGAGGAGGGGATACGCAGTATTTT. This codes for CASSQDRRSEGGGDTQYF.